This note documents a single T cell receptor (beta chain) sequence. Per the original data handling: Reference gene primer amplification in the assay estimated nucleated cell counts. Profiled with immunoSEQ multiplex PCR; TCRdb holds only in-frame clones, not every one. The DNA gave D and trimming, while V, J and clone size come from that table. This sample has about 210,000 clones; about nine tenths occur once, and the top ten carry over 2%. These data come from a study of blood T cell repertoires in COVID-19. Whole-study context: Samples of COVID-19 (acute and convalescent) were obtained from the United States, Italy and Spain. The analysed material was cDNA or gDNA that came from T cells, B-cell-depleted T cells, or PBMCs.

The germline V gene has CDR1 ENHRY and CDR2 SYGVKD. The CDR3 has 15 residues. V was cut by 7 bases and J by 3 bases, with 18 bases left in between. Membership in each cohort depended on participant-reported clinical history. What was sequenced was PBMCs or T cells enriched from blood (not recorded which). V and J are TRBV10-3 and TRBJ1-1; tentative D call: TRBD1 (6 bases). The sequence derives from a woman aged 40 to 50 with acute COVID-19. CDR3 region: CAITNRALSDTEAFF. CDR3 DNA: TGTGCCATCACGAACAGGGCCTTGTCGGACACTGAAGCTTTCTTT.